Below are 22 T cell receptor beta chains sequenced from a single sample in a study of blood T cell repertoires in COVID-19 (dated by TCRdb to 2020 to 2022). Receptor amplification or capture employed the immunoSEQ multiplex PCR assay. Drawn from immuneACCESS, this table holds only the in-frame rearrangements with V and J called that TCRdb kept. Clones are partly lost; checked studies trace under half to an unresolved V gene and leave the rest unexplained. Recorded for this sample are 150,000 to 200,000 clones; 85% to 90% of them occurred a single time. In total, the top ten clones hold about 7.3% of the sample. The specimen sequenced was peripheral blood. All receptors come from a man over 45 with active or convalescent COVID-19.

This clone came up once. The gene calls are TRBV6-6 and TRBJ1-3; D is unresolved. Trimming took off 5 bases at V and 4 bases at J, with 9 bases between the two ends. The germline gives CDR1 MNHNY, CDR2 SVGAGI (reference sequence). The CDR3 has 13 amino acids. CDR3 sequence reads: CASSPRGGNTIYF. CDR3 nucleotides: TGTGCCAGCAGTCCACGAGGGGGAAACACCATATATTTT.

DNA of the CDR3: TGTGCCAGCAGTGATCCTGGCCCTTACAATGAGCAGTTCTTC. Translated: CASSDPGPYNEQFF. This chain joins TRBV25-1 and TRBJ2-1, with D unresolved. CDR1 is MGHDK, CDR2 SYGVNS, per germline. This CDR3 is built from 14 residues. V lost 3 bases to trimming and J lost 4 bases, with 10 bases between them.

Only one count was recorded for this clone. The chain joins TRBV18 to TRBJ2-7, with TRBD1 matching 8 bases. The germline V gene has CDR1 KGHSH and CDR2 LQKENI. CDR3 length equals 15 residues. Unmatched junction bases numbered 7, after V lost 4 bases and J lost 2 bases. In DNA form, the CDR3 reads TGTGCCAGCTCACGAGGGACAGGAACGACCTACGAGCAGTACTTC. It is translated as CASSRGTGTTYEQYF.

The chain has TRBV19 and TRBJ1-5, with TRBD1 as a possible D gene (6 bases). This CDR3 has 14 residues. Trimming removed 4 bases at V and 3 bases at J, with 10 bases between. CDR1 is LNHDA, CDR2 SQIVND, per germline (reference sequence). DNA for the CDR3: TGTGCCAGTAGTAAAGGACAGTCCAATCAGCCCCAGCATTTT. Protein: CASSKGQSNQPQHF. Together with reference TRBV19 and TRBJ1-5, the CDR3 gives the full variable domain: DGGITQSPKYLFRKEGQNVTLSCEQNLNHDAMYWYRQDPGQGLRLIYYSQIVNDFQKGDIAEGYSVSREKKESFPLTVTSAQKNPTAFYLCASSKGQSNQPQHFGDGTRLSIL.

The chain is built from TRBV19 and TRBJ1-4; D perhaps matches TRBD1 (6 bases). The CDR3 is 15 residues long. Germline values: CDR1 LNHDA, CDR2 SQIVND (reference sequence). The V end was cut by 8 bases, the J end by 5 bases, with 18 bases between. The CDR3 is CASALGTGWNEKLFF. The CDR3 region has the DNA TGTGCCAGTGCCCTGGGAACAGGGTGGAATGAAAAACTGTTTTTT.

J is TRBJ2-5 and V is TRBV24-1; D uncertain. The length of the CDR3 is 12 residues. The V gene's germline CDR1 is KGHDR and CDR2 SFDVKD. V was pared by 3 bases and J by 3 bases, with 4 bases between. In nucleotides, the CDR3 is TGTGCCACCAGTGATCGCGAAGAGACCCAGTACTTC. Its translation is CATSDREETQYF.

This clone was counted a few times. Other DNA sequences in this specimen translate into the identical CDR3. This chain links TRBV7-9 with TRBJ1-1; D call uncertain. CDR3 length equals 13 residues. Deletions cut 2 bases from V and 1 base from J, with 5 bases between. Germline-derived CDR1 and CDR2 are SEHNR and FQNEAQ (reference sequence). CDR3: CASSLSGNTEAFF. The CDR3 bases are TGTGCCAGCAGCTTATCGGGGAACACTGAAGCTTTCTTT.

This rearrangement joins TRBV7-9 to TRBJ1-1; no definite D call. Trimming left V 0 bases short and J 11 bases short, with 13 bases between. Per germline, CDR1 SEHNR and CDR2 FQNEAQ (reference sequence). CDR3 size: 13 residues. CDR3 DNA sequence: TGTGCCAGCAGCTTAGCGGGAGCCCTGGGGGCTTTCTTT. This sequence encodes CASSLAGALGAFF.

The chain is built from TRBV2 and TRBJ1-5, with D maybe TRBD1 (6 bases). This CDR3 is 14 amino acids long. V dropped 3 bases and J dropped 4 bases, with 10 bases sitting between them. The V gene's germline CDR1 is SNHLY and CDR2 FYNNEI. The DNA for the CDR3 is TGTGCCAGCAGTGAGATGAGGGGGAATCAGCCCCAGCATTTT. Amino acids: CASSEMRGNQPQHF. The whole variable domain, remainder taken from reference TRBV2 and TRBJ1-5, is EPEVTQTPSHQVTQMGQEVILRCVPISNHLYFYWYRQILGQKVEFLVSFYNNEISEKSEIFDDQFSVERPDGSNFTLKIRSTKLEDSAMYFCASSEMRGNQPQHFGDGTRLSIL.

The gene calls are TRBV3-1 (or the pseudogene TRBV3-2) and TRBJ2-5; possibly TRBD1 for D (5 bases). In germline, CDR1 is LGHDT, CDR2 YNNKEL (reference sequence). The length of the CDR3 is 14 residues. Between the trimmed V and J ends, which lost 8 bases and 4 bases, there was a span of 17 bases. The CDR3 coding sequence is TGTGCCAGCGGGGCAGGGCCCGGTATAGAGACCCAGTACTTC. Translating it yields CASGAGPGIETQYF.

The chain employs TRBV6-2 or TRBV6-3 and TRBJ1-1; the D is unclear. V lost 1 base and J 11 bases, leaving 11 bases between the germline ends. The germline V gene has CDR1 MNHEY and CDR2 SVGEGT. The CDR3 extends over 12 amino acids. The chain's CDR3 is CASSYWQEEAFF. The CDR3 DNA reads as TGTGCCAGCAGTTACTGGCAGGAAGAGGCTTTCTTT.

The CDR3 region has the DNA TGCAGCACTGCCCTTAGCGGGAGCGCAGATACGCAGTATTTT. Translating gives CSTALSGSADTQYF. The chain recombines TRBV29-1 with TRBJ2-3; 9 positions agree with TRBD2. The CDR3 totals 14 residues. Trimming took 8 bases from V and 4 from J; bases not matched to a gene: 10. The germline V gene encodes CDR1 SQVTM and CDR2 ANQGSEA.

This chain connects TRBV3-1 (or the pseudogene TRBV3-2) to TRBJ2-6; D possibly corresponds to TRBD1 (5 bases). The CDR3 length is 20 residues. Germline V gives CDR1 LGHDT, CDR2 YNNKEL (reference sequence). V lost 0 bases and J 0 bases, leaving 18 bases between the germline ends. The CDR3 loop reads CASSQEGSTGSISGANVLTF. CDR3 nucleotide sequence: TGTGCCAGCAGCCAAGAAGGGTCCACAGGTAGCATCTCTGGGGCCAACGTCCTGACTTTC.

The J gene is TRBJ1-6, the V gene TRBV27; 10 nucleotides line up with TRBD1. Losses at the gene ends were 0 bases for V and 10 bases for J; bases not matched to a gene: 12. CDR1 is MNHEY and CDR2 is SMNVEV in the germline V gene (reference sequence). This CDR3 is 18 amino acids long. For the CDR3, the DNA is TGTGCCAGCAGTTTATCGGGTCCCGGGACAGGGGCGGTATCACCCCTCCACTTT. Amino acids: CASSLSGPGTGAVSPLHF.

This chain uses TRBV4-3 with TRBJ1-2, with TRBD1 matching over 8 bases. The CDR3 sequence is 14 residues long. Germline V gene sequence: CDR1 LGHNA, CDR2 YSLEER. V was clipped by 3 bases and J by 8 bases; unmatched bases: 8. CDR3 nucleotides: TGCGCCAGCAGCCACCAGACAGGGGCGGAGGGCTACACCTTC. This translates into CASSHQTGAEGYTF.

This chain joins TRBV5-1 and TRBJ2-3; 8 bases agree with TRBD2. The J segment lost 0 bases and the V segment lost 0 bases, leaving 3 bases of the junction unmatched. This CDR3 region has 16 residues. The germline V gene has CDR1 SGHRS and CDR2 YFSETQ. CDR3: CASSLEAGGSTDTQYF. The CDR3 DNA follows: TGCGCCAGCAGCTTGGAGGCGGGGGGAAGCACAGATACGCAGTATTTT.

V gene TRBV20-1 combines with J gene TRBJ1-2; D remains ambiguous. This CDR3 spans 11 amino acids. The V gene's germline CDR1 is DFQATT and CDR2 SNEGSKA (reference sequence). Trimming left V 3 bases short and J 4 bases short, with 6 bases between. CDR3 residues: CSASSSYGYTF. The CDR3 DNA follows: TGCAGTGCTAGTTCCAGCTATGGCTACACCTTC.

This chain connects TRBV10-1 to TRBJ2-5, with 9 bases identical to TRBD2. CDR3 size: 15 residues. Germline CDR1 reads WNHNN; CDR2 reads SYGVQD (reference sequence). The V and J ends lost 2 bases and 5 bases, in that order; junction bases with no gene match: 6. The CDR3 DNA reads TGCGCCAGCAGTGAGATCTTAGCGGGAGATGAGACCCAGTACTTC. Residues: CASSEILAGDETQYF.

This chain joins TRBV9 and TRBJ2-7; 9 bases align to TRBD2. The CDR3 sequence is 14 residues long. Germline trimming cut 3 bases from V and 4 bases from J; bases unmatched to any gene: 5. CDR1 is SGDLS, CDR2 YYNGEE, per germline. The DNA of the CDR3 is TGTGCCAGCAGCGAAGGGACTAGCAGTTACGAGCAGTACTTC. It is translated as CASSEGTSSYEQYF.

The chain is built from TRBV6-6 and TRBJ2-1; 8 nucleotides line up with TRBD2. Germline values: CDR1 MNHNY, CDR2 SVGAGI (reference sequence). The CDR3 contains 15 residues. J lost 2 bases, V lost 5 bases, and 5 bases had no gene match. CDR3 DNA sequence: TGTGCCAGCAGTCGAGAGCGGGGGACCTACAATGAGCAGTTCTTC. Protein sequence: CASSRERGTYNEQFF.

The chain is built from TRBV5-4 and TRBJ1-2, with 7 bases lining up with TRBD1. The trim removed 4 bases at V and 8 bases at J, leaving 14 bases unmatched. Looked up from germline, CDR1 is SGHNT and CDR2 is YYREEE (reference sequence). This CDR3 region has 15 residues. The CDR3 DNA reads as TGTGCCAGCAGCCCCGGAGGCGACAGGGTAAAGGGCTACACCTTC. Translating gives CASSPGGDRVKGYTF.

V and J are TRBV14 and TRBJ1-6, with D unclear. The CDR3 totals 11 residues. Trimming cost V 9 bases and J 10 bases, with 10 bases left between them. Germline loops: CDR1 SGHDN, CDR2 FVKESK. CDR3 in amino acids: CARTGGSPLHF. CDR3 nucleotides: TGTGCCAGGACGGGAGGGTCACCCCTCCACTTT.